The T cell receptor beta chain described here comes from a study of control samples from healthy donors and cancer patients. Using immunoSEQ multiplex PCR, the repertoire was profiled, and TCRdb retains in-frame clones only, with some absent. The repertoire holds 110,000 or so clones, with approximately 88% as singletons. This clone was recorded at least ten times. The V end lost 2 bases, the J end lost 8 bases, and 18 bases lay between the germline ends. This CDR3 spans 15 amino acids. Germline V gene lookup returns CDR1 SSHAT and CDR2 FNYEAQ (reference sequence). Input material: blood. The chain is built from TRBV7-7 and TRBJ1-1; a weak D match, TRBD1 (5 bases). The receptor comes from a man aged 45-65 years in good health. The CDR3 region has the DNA TGTGCCAGCAGCTTAACCTCCTCTGAGGGGAGGGAAGCTTTCTTT. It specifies CASSLTSSEGREAFF.